What follows are 32 T cell receptor beta chains derived from one specimen sequenced in a study of identical twins. MiXCR, run by TCRdb on the 5' RACE reads, gives a single entry per CDR3 protein. The table records over 550,000 distinct CDR3 sequences, roughly 7.2% of them present only once. In addition, the sample was reused for a study of yellow fever vaccine responses in identical twins.

Sequencing was carried out using PBMCs. These receptors were obtained from a woman aged 18 to 35 in good health.

The J gene is TRBJ2-1, the V gene TRBV11-3, with 7 positions matching TRBD2. The CDR3 contains 14 residues. Germline V gene sequence: CDR1 SGHNT, CDR2 YENEEA. The ends lost 6 bases at V and 3 bases at J; junction bases unmatched: 5. The CDR3 bases are TGTGCCAGCAGTACAAGCGGGAACTACAATGAGCAGTTCTTC. Translation gives CASSTSGNYNEQFF.

This clonotype has a handful of counts. V is TRBV12-5 and J is TRBJ2-7; D unresolved. Germline CDR1 reads LGHNT; CDR2 reads FRNRAP. The CDR3 runs to 17 residues. The ends were cut back, 2 bases at V and 2 bases at J, with 19 bases in the middle. CDR3 sequence (DNA): TGTGCTAGTGGTTTGTTGGGATCGGCAGGAGCTGCCTACGAGCAGTACTTC. It yields the protein CASGLLGSAGAAYEQYF.

This clonotype was seen more than once but under ten times. This chain joins TRBV9 and TRBJ2-7; D gene uncertain. The V end lost 0 bases, the J end lost 5 bases, and 6 bases lay between the germline ends. Per the germline V gene, CDR1 is SGDLS and CDR2 is YYNGEE. The CDR3 sequence is 12 residues long. CDR3 residues: CASSVADHEQYF. The CDR3 bases are TGTGCCAGCAGCGTAGCTGACCACGAGCAGTACTTC.

This clonotype has only a few counts. The V and J genes are TRBV14 and TRBJ2-3; weak D call: TRBD2 (5 bases). The CDR3 is 13 amino acids. Trimming left V 3 bases short and J 4 bases short, with 8 bases between. Germline CDR1 and CDR2: SGHDN and FVKESK. CDR3 sequence (DNA): TGTGCCAGCAGCCAGGATAGCGCAGATACGCAGTATTTT. Translation: CASSQDSADTQYF.

The count of this clonotype is one. The chain combines TRBV20-1 with TRBJ2-2; 7 bases match TRBD2. The CDR3 covers 13 residues. Germline assignment: CDR1 DFQATT and CDR2 SNEGSKA (reference sequence). V gave up 1 base and J gave up 6 bases; unmatched junction bases: 2. The CDR3 protein is CSARGTSAGELFF. The CDR3 DNA sequence: TGCAGTGCTAGAGGAACTAGCGCCGGGGAGCTGTTTTTT.

This clonotype was seen a handful of times. V is TRBV7-2 and J is TRBJ1-1, with D hard to call. Trimming cost V 7 bases and J 2 bases, with 17 bases left between them. Germline CDR1 reads SGHTA; CDR2 reads FQGNSA. This CDR3 has 15 residues. Here the CDR3 DNA reads TGTGCCAGCACTCAAGGAGGTCCAGCAAACACTGAAGCTTTCTTT. Residues: CASTQGGPANTEAFF.

The chain carries TRBV6-1 and TRBJ2-7; the match to TRBD2 covers 13 bases. CDR1 is MNHNS and CDR2 is SASEGT in the germline V gene. V dropped 3 bases and J dropped 3; count of bases not matched to a gene: 2. CDR3 size: 15 residues. The CDR3 loop is CASSDRLAGGYEQYV. CDR3 nucleotide sequence: TGTGCCAGCAGTGACCGACTAGCGGGGGGCTACGAGCAGTACGTC.

At least ten counts were recorded for this clonotype. J is TRBJ2-4 and V is TRBV11-1; 11 bases are shared with TRBD1. The germline V gene has CDR1 SGHAT and CDR2 FQDESV (reference sequence). The CDR3 length is 19 residues. The V and J ends lost 4 bases and 0 bases, in that order; junction bases with no gene match: 11. CDR3 amino acids: CASSSFGTGGGGAKNIQYF. CDR3 nucleotides: TGTGCCAGCAGCTCATTCGGGACAGGGGGTGGTGGAGCCAAAAACATTCAGTACTTC.

J is TRBJ2-1 and V is TRBV20-1; 7 nucleotides align to TRBD2. CDR1 is DFQATT, CDR2 SNEGSKA, per germline (reference sequence). The CDR3 covers 15 residues. V lost 5 bases and J lost 3; bases outside the gene matches: 10. The CDR3 DNA reads TGCAGTGCTGCCACTCTCGGCGGGGGCTACAATGAGCAGTTCTTC. Protein sequence: CSAATLGGGYNEQFF.

This clonotype showed up just a few times. V gene TRBV7-9 combines with J gene TRBJ1-2; D unresolved. Trimming removed 4 bases at V and 8 bases at J, with 17 bases between. This CDR3 comprises 14 residues. Looked up from germline, CDR1 is SEHNR and CDR2 is FQNEAQ (reference sequence). CDR3 in DNA: TGTGCCAGCAGCTCAACACTTGTGGGCAGCGGCTACACCTTC. It is translated as CASSSTLVGSGYTF.

This clonotype was seen ten or more times. The V and J genes are TRBV29-1 and TRBJ1-2, with TRBD1 matching over 9 bases. The CDR3 contains 15 residues. Germline CDR1 reads SQVTM; CDR2 reads ANQGSEA. V lost 8 bases to trimming and J lost 7 bases; unmatched junction nucleotides: 17. The CDR3 DNA reads as TGCAGCCCCCGACCCTGGGACAGGGCTTCGGGTGGCTACACCTTC. This encodes CSPRPWDRASGGYTF.

This clonotype came up many times. V and J are TRBV7-8 and TRBJ2-5; TRBD2 matches 8 bases. Germline V gives CDR1 SGHVS, CDR2 FQNEAQ. After removal of 2 bases from V and 4 bases from J, the junction contained 9 bases not matched to a gene. The CDR3 covers 16 residues. The CDR3 sequence is CASSLRAGADPETQYF. CDR3 coding DNA: TGTGCCAGCAGCTTAAGAGCGGGGGCCGATCCAGAGACCCAGTACTTC. Full variable domain (missing parts from reference TRBV7-8 and TRBJ2-5): GAGVSQSPRYKVAKRGQDVALRCDPISGHVSLFWYQQALGQGPEFLTYFQNEAQLDKSGLPSDRFFAERPEGSVSTLKIQRTQQEDSAVYLCASSLRAGADPETQYFGPGTRLLVL.

The table lists this clonotype with many counts. The CDR3 nucleotides read TGTGCCAGCGGCGTCACGGGGCAAAATCAGCCCCAGCATTTT. Translated: CASGVTGQNQPQHF. The J gene is TRBJ1-5, the V gene TRBV28; D may be TRBD1 (5 bases). The germline gives CDR1 MDHEN, CDR2 SYDVKM. The V end lost 8 bases, the J end lost 4 bases, and 15 bases lay between the germline ends. CDR3 size: 14 residues. Drawing the rest from reference TRBV28 and TRBJ1-5, the complete variable domain is DVKVTQSSRYLVKRTGEKVFLECVQDMDHENMFWYRQDPGLGLRLIYFSYDVKMKEKGDIPEGYSVSREKKERFSLILESASTNQTSMYLCASGVTGQNQPQHFGDGTRLSIL.

This clonotype was found a few times. V gene TRBV20-1 combines with J gene TRBJ2-1; D gene unclear. V dropped 1 base and J dropped 6 bases, with 16 bases sitting between them. Per the germline V gene, CDR1 is DFQATT and CDR2 is SNEGSKA (reference sequence). The length of the CDR3 is 15 residues. CDR3 sequence (DNA): TGCAGTGCTAGAGCTAGGCTCTCACATGGCAATGAGCAGTTCTTC. Its protein product is CSARARLSHGNEQFF.

This clonotype has a handful of counts. The V call is TRBV5-5, the J call TRBJ2-7; possible D gene TRBD1, 6 bases. The V gene's germline CDR1 is SGHKS and CDR2 YYEKEE (reference sequence). The CDR3 runs 15 residues. Between the trimmed V and J ends, which lost 3 bases and 0 bases, there was a span of 13 bases. CDR3 sequence: CASSYGQRTSYEQYV. DNA of the CDR3: TGTGCCAGCAGCTACGGACAGCGGACCTCCTACGAGCAGTACGTC.

There are many counts of this clonotype. The chain combines TRBV11-2 with TRBJ1-1; no reliable D call. V was cut by 6 bases and J by 4 bases, with 15 bases left in between. The CDR3 length is 14 residues. Germline V gene lookup returns CDR1 SGHAT and CDR2 FQNNGV. The CDR3 loop is CASSKLGGSTEAFF. The CDR3 nucleotides read TGTGCCAGCAGTAAACTGGGAGGGAGCACTGAAGCTTTCTTT.

The V and J genes are TRBV7-6 and TRBJ1-6, with 10 bases aligning to TRBD1. Trimming cost V 4 bases and J 9 bases; bases outside gene matches: 6. Germline CDR1 is SGHVS and CDR2 is FNYEAQ. There are 15 residues in the CDR3. In DNA, the CDR3 is TGTGCCAGCAGCTCAACCGGGACAGGGGTTTCACCCCTCCACTTT. It specifies CASSSTGTGVSPLHF.

In its sample, this clonotype was seen many times. The V gene is TRBV4-2, the J gene TRBJ2-7; D possibly corresponds to TRBD2 (5 bases). Per germline, CDR1 LGHNA and CDR2 YNFKEQ. The CDR3 consists of 17 residues. The V end lost 1 base, the J end lost 0 bases, and 16 bases lay between the germline ends. CDR3 bases: TGTGCCAGCAGCCAAGTATCAGCGGTATCGAACTCCTACGAGCAGTACTTC. This gives the protein CASSQVSAVSNSYEQYF.

There are a few counts of this clonotype. The rearrangement uses TRBV9 and TRBJ2-7; D possibly corresponds to TRBD2 (6 bases). This CDR3 contains 13 residues. Germline V gene data show CDR1 as SGDLS and CDR2 as YYNGEE. Trimming cost V 7 bases and J 0 bases, with 11 bases left between them. The CDR3 spells CASGGLNSYEQYF. The CDR3 bases are TGTGCCAGCGGAGGGCTCAACTCCTACGAGCAGTACTTC. Full variable domain (rest looked up from reference TRBV9 and TRBJ2-7): DSGVTQTPKHLITATGQRVTLRCSPRSGDLSVYWYQQSLDQGLQFLIQYYNGEERAKGNILERFSAQQFPDLHSELNLSSLELGDSALYFCASGGLNSYEQYFGPGTRLTVT.

The chain links TRBV20-1 to TRBJ2-7, with TRBD1 matching over 8 bases. The J segment lost 0 bases and the V segment lost 6 bases, leaving 7 bases of the junction unmatched. The CDR3 runs to 14 residues. CDR1 is DFQATT, CDR2 SNEGSKA, per germline (reference sequence). Here the CDR3 DNA reads TGCAGTGCGAGCCGGGACAGGAGCTCCTACGAGCAGTACTTC. This encodes CSASRDRSSYEQYF.

This clonotype was detected a few times. The CDR3 here is CASSPPVGGGDYNEQFF. The CDR3, as DNA: TGTGCCAGCTCACCACCGGTAGGCGGGGGGGACTACAATGAGCAGTTCTTC. V gene TRBV18 combines with J gene TRBJ2-1, with TRBD2 identical over 9 bases. Germline CDR1 and CDR2: KGHSH and LQKENI. The CDR3 has 17 residues. Trimming took 0 bases from V and 3 from J; bases not matched to a gene: 6.

There are many counts of this clonotype. The chain carries TRBV7-6 and TRBJ2-1, with 10 bases that match TRBD2. The germline V gene has CDR1 SGHVS and CDR2 FNYEAQ. Germline trimming cut 3 bases from V and 5 bases from J; bases unmatched to any gene: 4. The CDR3 consists of 15 residues. The CDR3 loop reads CASSLGAGGNNEQFF. For the CDR3, the DNA is TGTGCCAGCAGCTTGGGAGCGGGGGGGAACAATGAGCAGTTCTTC.

The chain couples TRBV12-3 or TRBV12-4 to TRBJ2-1; 11 bases fit TRBD2. The CDR3 runs 15 residues. Trimming cost V 6 bases and J 2 bases; bases outside gene matches: 3. CDR3 DNA sequence: TGTGCCAGCAGAAGACTAGCGGGAACCTACAATGAGCAGTTCTTC. Protein: CASRRLAGTYNEQFF.

This clonotype was observed a handful of times. The chain has TRBV12-3 or TRBV12-4 and TRBJ2-3; TRBD2 aligns across 10 bases. Germline trimming cut 1 base from V and 0 bases from J; bases unmatched to any gene: 4. The CDR3 is 17 residues long. The CDR3 nucleotides are TGTGCCAGCAGTTTAGGGATAGCGGGGGGCAGCACAGATACGCAGTATTTT. Translated, it gives CASSLGIAGGSTDTQYF.

This clonotype was detected many times. The chain couples TRBV15 to TRBJ2-3; 9 positions agree with TRBD1. The CDR3 runs to 19 residues. The V segment lost 1 base and the J segment 3 bases; nucleotides outside the gene matches: 14. From germline, CDR1 is LNHNV and CDR2 YYDKDF (reference sequence). This chain's CDR3 is CATSRGGRVGQGKTDTQYF. The CDR3 DNA reads TGTGCCACCAGCAGAGGCGGACGGGTTGGACAGGGGAAAACAGATACGCAGTATTTT. Variable domain in full (rest from reference TRBV15 and TRBJ2-3): DAMVIQNPRYQVTQFGKPVTLSCSQTLNHNVMYWYQQKSSQAPKLLFHYYDKDFNNEADTPDNFQSRRPNTSFCFLDIRSPGLGDTAMYLCATSRGGRVGQGKTDTQYFGPGTRLTVL.

This rearrangement joins TRBV15 to TRBJ2-3, with D possibly being TRBD1 (6 bases). CDR1 is LNHNV, CDR2 YYDKDF, per germline (reference sequence). Trimming took 0 bases from V and 4 from J, leaving 11 bases between them. The CDR3 extends over 15 amino acids. The DNA of the CDR3 is TGTGCCACCAGCAGAGAGGGGGCTGGGGCAGATACGCAGTATTTT. As protein: CATSREGAGADTQYF.

This clonotype was seen a handful of times. V usage is TRBV29-1 and J usage is TRBJ2-1; possibly TRBD1 for D (6 bases). This CDR3 comprises 13 residues. The germline CDR1 and CDR2 sequences are SQVTM and ANQGSEA. The V and J ends lost 5 bases and 5 bases respectively, with 13 bases between them. CDR3 bases: TGCAGCGTTTGGGGGACAACGAACAATGAGCAGTTCTTC. Translated, it gives CSVWGTTNNEQFF.

This clonotype has more than one count but fewer than ten. The rearrangement uses TRBV15 and TRBJ1-2; D ambiguous. CDR3 length: 15 residues. CDR1 is LNHNV, CDR2 YYDKDF, per germline (reference sequence). V was trimmed by 0 bases and J by 4 bases, leaving 12 bases between them. The CDR3 DNA reads TGTGCCACCAGCAGAGATCGGCAGACGATCTATGGCTACACCTTC. Residues: CATSRDRQTIYGYTF. The full variable domain, in which reference TRBV15 and TRBJ1-2 provide the parts outside the CDR3, is DAMVIQNPRYQVTQFGKPVTLSCSQTLNHNVMYWYQQKSSQAPKLLFHYYDKDFNNEADTPDNFQSRRPNTSFCFLDIRSPGLGDTAMYLCATSRDRQTIYGYTFGSGTRLTVV.

The V and J genes are TRBV5-5 and TRBJ2-2; 12 bases are a match to TRBD1. V lost 3 bases to trimming and J lost 6 bases; unmatched junction nucleotides: 3. The V gene's germline CDR1 is SGHKS and CDR2 YYEKEE (reference sequence). The CDR3 is 15 residues long. CDR3 protein: CASSWGQGASGELFF. The CDR3 DNA reads TGTGCCAGCAGCTGGGGACAGGGGGCTTCCGGGGAGCTGTTTTTT. The variable domain in full, with the rest retrieved from reference TRBV5-5 and TRBJ2-2, is DAGVTQSPTHLIKTRGQQVTLRCSPISGHKSVSWYQQVLGQGPQFIFQYYEKEERGRGNFPDRFSARQFPNYSSELNVNALLLGDSALYLCASSWGQGASGELFFGEGSRLTVL.

This clonotype was observed a handful of times. V and J are TRBV27 and TRBJ1-4; D might be TRBD1 (5 bases). This CDR3 spans 14 amino acids. Trimming left V 3 bases short and J 10 bases short, with 15 bases between. Per the germline V gene, CDR1 is MNHEY and CDR2 is SMNVEV (reference sequence). CDR3 loop: CASSFGPTGGKLFF. The CDR3 region has the DNA TGTGCCAGCAGTTTCGGACCGACTGGGGGAAAACTGTTTTTT.

This clonotype was counted many times. This chain links TRBV2 with TRBJ2-3, with D perhaps matching TRBD1 (5 bases). In germline, CDR1 is SNHLY, CDR2 FYNNEI. The CDR3 is 14 amino acids. V lost 10 bases and J lost 0, with 14 bases in between. For the CDR3, the DNA is TGTGCCACCCATACAGGTTCTAGCACAGATACGCAGTATTTT. Protein sequence: CATHTGSSTDTQYF.

This clonotype was recorded a few times. This rearrangement joins TRBV12-3 or TRBV12-4 to TRBJ2-7, with D perhaps matching TRBD2 (6 bases). There are 13 residues in the CDR3. The ends were cut back, 2 bases at V and 5 bases at J, with 10 bases in the middle. CDR3 protein: CASSLSGVNEQYF. CDR3 coding DNA: TGTGCCAGCAGTTTATCGGGAGTCAACGAGCAGTACTTC.